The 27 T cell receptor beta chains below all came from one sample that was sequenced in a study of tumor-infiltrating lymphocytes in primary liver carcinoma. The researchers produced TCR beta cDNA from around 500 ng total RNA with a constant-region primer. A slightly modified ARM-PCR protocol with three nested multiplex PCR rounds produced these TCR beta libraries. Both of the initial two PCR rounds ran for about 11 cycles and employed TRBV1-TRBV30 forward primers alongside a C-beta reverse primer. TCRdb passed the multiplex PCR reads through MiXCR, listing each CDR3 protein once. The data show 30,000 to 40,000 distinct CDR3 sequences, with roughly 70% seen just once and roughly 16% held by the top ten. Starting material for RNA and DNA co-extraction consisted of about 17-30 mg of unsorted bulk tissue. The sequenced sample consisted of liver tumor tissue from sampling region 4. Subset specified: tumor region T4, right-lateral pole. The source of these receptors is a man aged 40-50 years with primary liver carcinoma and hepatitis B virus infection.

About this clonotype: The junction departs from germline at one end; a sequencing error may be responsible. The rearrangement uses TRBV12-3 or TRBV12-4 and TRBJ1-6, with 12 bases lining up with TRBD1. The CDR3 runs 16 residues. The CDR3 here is CASCSGDRGRNSSLHF. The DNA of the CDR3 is TGTGCCAGCTGTTCGGGGGACAGGGGGCGGAATTCATCCCTCCACTTT.

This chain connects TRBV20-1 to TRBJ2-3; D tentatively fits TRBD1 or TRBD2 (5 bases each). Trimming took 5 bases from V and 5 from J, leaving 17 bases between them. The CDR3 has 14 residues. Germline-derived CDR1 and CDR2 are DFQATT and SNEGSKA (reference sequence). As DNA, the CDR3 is TGCAGTGCTGACCGGGACGGTGACATAGATACGCAGTATTTT. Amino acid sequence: CSADRDGDIDTQYF.

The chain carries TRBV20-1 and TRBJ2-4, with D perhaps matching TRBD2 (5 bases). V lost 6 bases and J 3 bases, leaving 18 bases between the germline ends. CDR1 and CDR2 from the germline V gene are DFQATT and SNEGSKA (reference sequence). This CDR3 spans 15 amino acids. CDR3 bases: TGCAGTGCCCCCGGGGTTTTAGAGTGCAAAAACATTCAGTACTTC. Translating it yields CSAPGVLECKNIQYF.

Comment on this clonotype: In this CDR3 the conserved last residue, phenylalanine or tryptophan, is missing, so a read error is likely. The CDR3 loop reads CASNISPRQDNSLLHS. The CDR3 coding sequence is TGTGCCAGCAATATTTCCCCCCGACAGGATAATTCACTCCTCCACTCT. The rearrangement links TRBV28 to TRBJ1-6; the D gene is possibly TRBD1 (6 bases). This CDR3 is built from 16 residues. CDR1 and CDR2 (germline): MDHEN, SYDVKM.

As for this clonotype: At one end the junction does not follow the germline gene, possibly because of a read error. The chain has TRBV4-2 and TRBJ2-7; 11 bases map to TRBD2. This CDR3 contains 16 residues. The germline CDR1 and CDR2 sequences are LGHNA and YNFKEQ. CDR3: CASSRISGGEAYEQYF. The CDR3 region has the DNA TGTGCCAGCAGCCGTATTAGCGGGGGGGAGGCCTATGAGCAGTACTTC.

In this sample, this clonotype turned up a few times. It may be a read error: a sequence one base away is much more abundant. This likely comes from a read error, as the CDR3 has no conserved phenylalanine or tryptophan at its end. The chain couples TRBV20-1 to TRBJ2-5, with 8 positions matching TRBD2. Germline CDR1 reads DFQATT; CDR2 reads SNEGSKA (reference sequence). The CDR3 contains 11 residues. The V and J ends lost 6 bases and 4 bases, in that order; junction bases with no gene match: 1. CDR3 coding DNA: TGCAGTGCCCGGGGGGGAGAGACCCAGTACTCC. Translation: CSARGGETQYS.

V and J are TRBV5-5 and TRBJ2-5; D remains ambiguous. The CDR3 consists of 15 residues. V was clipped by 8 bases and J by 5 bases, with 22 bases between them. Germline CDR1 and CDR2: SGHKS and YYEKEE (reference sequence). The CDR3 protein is CASNVESGPRETQYF. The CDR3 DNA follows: TGTGCCAGTAACGTGGAATCAGGCCCTAGGGAGACCCAGTACTTC.

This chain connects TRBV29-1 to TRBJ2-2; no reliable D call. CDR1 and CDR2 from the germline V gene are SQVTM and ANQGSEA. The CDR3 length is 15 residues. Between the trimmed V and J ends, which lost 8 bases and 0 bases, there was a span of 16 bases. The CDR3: CSIGIIAANTGELFF. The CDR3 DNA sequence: TGCAGCATTGGGATTATCGCGGCGAACACCGGGGAGCTGTTTTTT.

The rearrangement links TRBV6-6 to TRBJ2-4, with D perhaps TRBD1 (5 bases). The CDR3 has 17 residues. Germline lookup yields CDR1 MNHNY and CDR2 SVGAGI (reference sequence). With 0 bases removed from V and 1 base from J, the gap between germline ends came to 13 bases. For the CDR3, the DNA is TGTGCCAGCAGTTACTCGACGTCAGGGATCGCCAAAAACATTCAGTACTTC. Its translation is CASSYSTSGIAKNIQYF.

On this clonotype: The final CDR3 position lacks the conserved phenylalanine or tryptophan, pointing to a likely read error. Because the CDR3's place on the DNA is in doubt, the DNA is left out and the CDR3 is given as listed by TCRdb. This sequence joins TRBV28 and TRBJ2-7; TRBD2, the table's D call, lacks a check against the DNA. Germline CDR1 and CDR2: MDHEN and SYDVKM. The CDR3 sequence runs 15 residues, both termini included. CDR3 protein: CASSLTSGSSYEQHL.

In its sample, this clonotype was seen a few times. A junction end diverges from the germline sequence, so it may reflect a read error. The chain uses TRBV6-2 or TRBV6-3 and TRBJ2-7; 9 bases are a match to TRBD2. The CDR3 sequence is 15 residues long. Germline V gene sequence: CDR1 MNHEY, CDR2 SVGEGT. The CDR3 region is CSSGTPTSGGYEQYF. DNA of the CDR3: TGTTCCAGCGGCACTCCGACTAGCGGAGGGTACGAGCAGTATTTC.

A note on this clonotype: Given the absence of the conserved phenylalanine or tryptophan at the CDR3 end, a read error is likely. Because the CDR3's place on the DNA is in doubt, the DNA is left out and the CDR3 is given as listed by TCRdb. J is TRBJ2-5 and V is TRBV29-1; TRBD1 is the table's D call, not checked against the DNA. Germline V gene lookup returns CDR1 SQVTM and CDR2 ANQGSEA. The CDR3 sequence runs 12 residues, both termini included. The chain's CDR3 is CSGMDSGETQYY.

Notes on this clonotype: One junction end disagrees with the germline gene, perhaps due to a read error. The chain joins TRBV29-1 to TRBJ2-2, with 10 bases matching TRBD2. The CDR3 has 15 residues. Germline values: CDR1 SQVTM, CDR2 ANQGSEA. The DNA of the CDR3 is TGCGGCGTTGGGACTAGCGTGGTGAACACCGGGGAGCTGTTTTTT. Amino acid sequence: CGVGTSVVNTGELFF.

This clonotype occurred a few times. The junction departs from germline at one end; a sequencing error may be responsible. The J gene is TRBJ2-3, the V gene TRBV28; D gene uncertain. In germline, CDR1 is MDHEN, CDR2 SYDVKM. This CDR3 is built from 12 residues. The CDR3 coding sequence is TGTGCCAGCACACGCCAGTCAGATAGGCAGTATTTT. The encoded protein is CASTRQSDRQYF. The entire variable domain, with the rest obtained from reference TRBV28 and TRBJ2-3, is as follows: DVKVTQSSRYLVKRTGEKVFLECVQDMDHENMFWYRQDPGLGLRLIYFSYDVKMKEKGDIPEGYSVSREKKERFSLILESASTNQTSMYLCASTRQSDRQYFGPGTRLTVL.

The CDR3 loop is CATLPDCEGTVNMNTEAFF. For the CDR3, the DNA is TGTGCCACCCTCCCGGACTGCGAAGGGACCGTGAACATGAACACTGAAGCTTTCTTT. The rearrangement links TRBV28 to TRBJ1-1; possible D gene TRBD1, 5 bases. The CDR3 consists of 19 residues. CDR1 MDHEN and CDR2 SYDVKM come from the germline V gene. Trimming left V 10 bases short and J 0 bases short, with 30 bases between.

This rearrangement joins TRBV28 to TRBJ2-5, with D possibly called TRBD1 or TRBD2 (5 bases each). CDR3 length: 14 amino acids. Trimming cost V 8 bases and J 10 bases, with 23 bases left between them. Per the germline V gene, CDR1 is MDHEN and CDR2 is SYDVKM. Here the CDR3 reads CASSYTGAPGSQYF. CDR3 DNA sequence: TGTGCCAGCTCTTATACCGGGGCCCCAGGGAGCCAGTACTTC. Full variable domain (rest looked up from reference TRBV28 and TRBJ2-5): DVKVTQSSRYLVKRTGEKVFLECVQDMDHENMFWYRQDPGLGLRLIYFSYDVKMKEKGDIPEGYSVSREKKERFSLILESASTNQTSMYLCASSYTGAPGSQYFGPGTRLLVL.

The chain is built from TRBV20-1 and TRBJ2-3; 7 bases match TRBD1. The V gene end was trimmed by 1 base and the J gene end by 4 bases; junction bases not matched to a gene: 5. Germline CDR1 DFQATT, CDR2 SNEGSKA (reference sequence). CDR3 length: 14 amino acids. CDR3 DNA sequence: TGCAGTGCTAGAGCCCGGCAGGGGGCAGATACGCAGTATTTT. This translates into CSARARQGADTQYF.

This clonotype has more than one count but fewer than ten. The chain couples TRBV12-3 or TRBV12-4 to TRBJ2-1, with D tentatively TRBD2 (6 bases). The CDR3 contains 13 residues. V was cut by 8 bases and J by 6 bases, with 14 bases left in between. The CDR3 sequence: CASRWGVGNEQFF. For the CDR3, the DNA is TGTGCCAGCCGCTGGGGGGTGGGCAATGAGCAGTTCTTC.

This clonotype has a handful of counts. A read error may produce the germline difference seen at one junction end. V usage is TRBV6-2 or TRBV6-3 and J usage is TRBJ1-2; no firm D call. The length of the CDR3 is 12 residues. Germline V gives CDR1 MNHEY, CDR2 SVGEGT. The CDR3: CASTQGQCGYAF. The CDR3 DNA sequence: TGTGCCAGCACCCAAGGGCAGTGTGGCTACGCCTTC.

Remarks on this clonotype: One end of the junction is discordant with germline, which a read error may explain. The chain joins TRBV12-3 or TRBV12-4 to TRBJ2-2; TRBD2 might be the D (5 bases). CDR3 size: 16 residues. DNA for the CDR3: TGTGCCAGCAGTCCCCGGTGGCGGACGAACATCGGGGAGCTGGTTTTT. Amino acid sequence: CASSPRWRTNIGELVF.

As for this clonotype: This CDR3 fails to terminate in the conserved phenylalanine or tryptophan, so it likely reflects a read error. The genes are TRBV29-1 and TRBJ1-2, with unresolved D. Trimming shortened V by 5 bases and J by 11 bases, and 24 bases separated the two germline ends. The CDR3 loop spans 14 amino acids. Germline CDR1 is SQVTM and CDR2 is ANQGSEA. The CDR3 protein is CSVSLDGYYYDYTL. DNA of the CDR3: TGCAGCGTTTCACTTGACGGGTACTACTATGATTACACCCTC.

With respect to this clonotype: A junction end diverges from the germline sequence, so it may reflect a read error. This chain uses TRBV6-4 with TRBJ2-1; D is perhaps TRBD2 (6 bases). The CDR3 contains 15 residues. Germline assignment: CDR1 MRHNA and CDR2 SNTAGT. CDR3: CPSSDYSGSYNEQFF. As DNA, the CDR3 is TGTCCCAGCAGTGACTATAGCGGCTCCTACAATGAGCAGTTCTTC.

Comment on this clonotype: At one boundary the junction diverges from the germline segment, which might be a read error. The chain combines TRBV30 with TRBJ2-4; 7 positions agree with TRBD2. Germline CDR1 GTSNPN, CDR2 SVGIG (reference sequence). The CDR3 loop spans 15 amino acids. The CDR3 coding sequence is TGTGTCTGGAGTAACCGGGGGGTAACCAAAACCGTTCAGTACTTC. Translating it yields CVWSNRGVTKTVQYF. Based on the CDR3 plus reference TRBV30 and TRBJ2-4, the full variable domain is SQTIHQWPATLVQPVGSPLSLECTVEGTSNPNLYWYRQAAGRGLQLLFYSVGIGQISSEVPQNLSASRPQDRQFILSSKKLLLSDSGFYLCVWSNRGVTKTVQYFGAGTRLSVL.

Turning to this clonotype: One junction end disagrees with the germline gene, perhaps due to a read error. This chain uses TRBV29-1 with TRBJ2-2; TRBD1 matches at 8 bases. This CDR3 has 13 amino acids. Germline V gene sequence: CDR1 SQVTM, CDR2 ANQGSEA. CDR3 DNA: TGCAGCGTTGGGATGACAGGGGCCGGTGAGCTGTTTTTT. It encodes CSVGMTGAGELFF.

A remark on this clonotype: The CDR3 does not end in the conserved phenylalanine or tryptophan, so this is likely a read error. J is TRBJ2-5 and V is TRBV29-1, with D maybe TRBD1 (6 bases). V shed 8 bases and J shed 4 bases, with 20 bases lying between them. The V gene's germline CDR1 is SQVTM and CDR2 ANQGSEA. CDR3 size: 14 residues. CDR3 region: CSFRTVSFRETQYS. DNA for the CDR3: TGCAGCTTTAGGACAGTATCGTTTCGAGAGACCCAGTACTCC.

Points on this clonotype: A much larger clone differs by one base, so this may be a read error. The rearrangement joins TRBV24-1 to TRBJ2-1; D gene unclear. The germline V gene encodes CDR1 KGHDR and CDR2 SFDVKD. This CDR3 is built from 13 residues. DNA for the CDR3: TGTGCCATCAGTGAAGGTCCCTACAATGAGCAGTTCTTC. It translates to CAISEGPYNEQFF.

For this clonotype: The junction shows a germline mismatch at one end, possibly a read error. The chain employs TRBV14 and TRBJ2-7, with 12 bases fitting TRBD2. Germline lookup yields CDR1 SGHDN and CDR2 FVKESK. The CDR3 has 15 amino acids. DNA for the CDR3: TGTGCCAGGATCCAAGGACTAGCGGGATCCTACGAGCAATACTTC. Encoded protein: CARIQGLAGSYEQYF. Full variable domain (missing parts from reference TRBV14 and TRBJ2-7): EAGVTQFPSHSVIEKGQTVTLRCDPISGHDNLYWYRRVMGKEIKFLLHFVKESKQDESGMPNNRFLAERTGGTYSTLKVQPAELEDSGVYFCARIQGLAGSYEQYFGPGTRLTVT.